This T cell receptor beta chain was profiled in a study of cytomegalovirus exposure and HLA in healthy donors. Looked up from germline, CDR1 is SNHLY and CDR2 is FYNNEI. After removal of 7 bases from V and 0 bases from J, the junction contained 6 bases not matched to a gene. The CDR3 has 16 amino acids. Use of 60 Vbeta and 13 Jbeta primers characterized the PCR. TCRdb's copy holds only in-frame clones and misses some; the assay was immunoSEQ multiplex PCR. The sample has under 200,000 clones, about 70% seen once. This chain connects TRBV2 to TRBJ1-5; 10 nucleotides agree with TRBD1. Sequencing was done on a sample of PBMCs. The receptor was isolated from a woman younger than 45 in good health and CMV-seronegative. The CDR3 sequence: CASKGDRGYSNQPQHF. Written as DNA, the CDR3 is TGTGCCAGCAAGGGGGACAGGGGCTATAGCAATCAGCCCCAGCATTTT.